The text below deals with one T cell receptor (beta chain). This entry comes from a study of control samples from healthy donors and cancer patients. Generated by immunoSEQ multiplex PCR, the TCRdb table keeps only in-frame clones and is missing some. The data hold 85,000 to 100,000 clones, with over 85% observed a single time. This TCR was sampled from a young man in good health. The sequenced sample consisted of blood.

Written as DNA, the CDR3 is TGTGCCAGTAGTATAGGGGACTTTCGCCCGAACTATGGCTACACCTTC. Its translation is CASSIGDFRPNYGYTF. The chain combines TRBV19 with TRBJ1-2; D is possibly TRBD1 (5 bases). The CDR3 length is 16 residues. Germline CDR1 is LNHDA and CDR2 is SQIVND (reference sequence). Trimming removed 1 base at V and 2 bases at J, with 14 bases between.